This T cell receptor beta chain was recorded in a study of beta chain features in type 1 diabetes. Cells sorted by CD45RO/CCR7/CD25/CD127/CD95/CD27 comprised CD4+ naive, central memory, regulatory and stem cell-like memory cells. Study results and caveats: Naive, central memory and Treg TCRB repertoires appeared more alike in patients than in healthy donors.

The V end was cut by 2 bases, the J end by 4 bases, with 6 bases between. The V gene's germline CDR1 is SQVTM and CDR2 ANQGSEA. This CDR3 is built from 12 residues. This clone occurred a few times. Its antigen is unknown. Expressed TCRB transcripts were sequenced, since all the RNA that had been isolated was reverse transcribed. Some clones are missing from TCRdb's copy, which holds only in-frame ones; the method was immunoSEQ multiplex PCR. The table includes 500,000 to 700,000 clones, around 15% detected once. The receptor was derived from a man aged 18 to 29 in good health. This chain joins TRBV29-1 and TRBJ2-1, with unresolved D. The source material was naive CD4+ T cells from blood. The CDR3 nucleotides read TGCAGCGTTGAACTCCCATACAATGAGCAGTTCTTC. This gives the protein CSVELPYNEQFF.